This TCR beta chain stems from a study of CD8 T cells in Susac syndrome. Random hexamers served to reverse transcribe roughly 0.45 to 1 ug RNA. Multiplex PCR with immunoSEQ amplified the TCR beta CDR3 across 54 Vbeta and 13 Jbeta. A single record per CDR3 protein comes from TCRdb applying MiXCR to the immunoSEQ multiplex PCR reads. This sample has 150,000 to 200,000 distinct CDR3 sequences, with about 93% found just once. In germline, CDR1 is LNHNV, CDR2 YYDKDF (reference sequence). Trimming took off 0 bases at V and 5 bases at J, with 16 bases between the two ends. This CDR3 is built from 17 residues. Sequencing of TCR beta was undertaken in CD8+ and CD4+ T cells derived from blood. Controls were healthy donors chosen to match patients in age and sex. Negative isolation was applied to CD8+ and CD4+ T cells, and FACS enrichment was applied to TEMRA cells.

Sequences were obtained from CD4+ T cells from PBMCs. This chain connects TRBV15 to TRBJ2-2, with D perhaps matching TRBD2 (7 bases). This receptor was identified in a human donor in good health. The CDR3 DNA reads TGTGCCACCAGCAGAGATCTCGGGGGGCCTAAAACCGGGGAGCTGTTTTTT. The encoded protein is CATSRDLGGPKTGELFF.